Listed below are T cell receptor beta chains from one sample, sequenced in a study of cytomegalovirus exposure and HLA in healthy donors. This table comes from immunoSEQ multiplex PCR, and its TCRdb copy is limited to in-frame clones, with some not included. In the table there are approximately 90,000 clones, about 85% of which are singletons. The sequenced material came from PBMCs. These receptors were collected from a man aged 35 to 55 in good health and CMV-seropositive. CDR3s include the opening cysteine and the closing phenylalanine or tryptophan. Fields, in order: J gene, clone size, V gene, D gene, CDR3 length, CDR3 DNA, CDR3 protein. The D gene is left open where the match is weak. Clone size is stated in some rows and not others, as once, few, many or a class when expanded.

j_gene: TRBJ1-1; abundance: NA; v_gene: TRBV18; d_gene: NA; len: 11; CDR3nt: TGTGCCAGCTCGACATCCTCTGAAGCTTTCTTT; CDR3aa: CASSTSSEAFF
j_gene: TRBJ2-1; abundance: NA; v_gene: TRBV2; d_gene: TRBD2; len: 15; CDR3nt: TGTGCCAGCAGTGAACTAGCGGGAGGCGGCAATGAGCAGTTCTTC; CDR3aa: CASSELAGGGNEQFF
j_gene: TRBJ2-2; abundance: NA; v_gene: TRBV11-3; d_gene: NA; len: 15; CDR3nt: TGTGCCAGCAGCCCTCAGCCCTCGGGGACCGGGGAGCTGTTTTTT; CDR3aa: CASSPQPSGTGELFF
j_gene: TRBJ2-5; abundance: NA; v_gene: TRBV7-8; d_gene: NA; len: 15; CDR3nt: TGTGCCAGCAGCCTCACTAGGCCCCCGGTGGAGACCCAGTACTTC; CDR3aa: CASSLTRPPVETQYF
j_gene: TRBJ1-2; abundance: NA; v_gene: TRBV6-1; d_gene: NA; len: 13; CDR3nt: TGTGCCAGCAGCGAGATACCCCCCTATGGCTACACCTTC; CDR3aa: CASSEIPPYGYTF
j_gene: TRBJ2-1; abundance: NA; v_gene: TRBV19; d_gene: TRBD2; len: 15; CDR3nt: TGTGCCAGTAGTAAAGGCGCTAGCGGGAGTCGTGAGCAGTTCTTC; CDR3aa: CASSKGASGSREQFF
j_gene: TRBJ2-1; abundance: NA; v_gene: TRBV7-8; d_gene: TRBD2; len: 15; CDR3nt: TGTGCCAGCAGCCCTAGCGGGAGTTCCTACAATGAGCAGTTCTTC; CDR3aa: CASSPSGSSYNEQFF
j_gene: TRBJ1-1; abundance: NA; v_gene: TRBV18; d_gene: NA; len: 14; CDR3nt: TGTGCCAGCTCACCTGACAGCATGAACACTGAAGCTTTCTTT; CDR3aa: CASSPDSMNTEAFF
j_gene: TRBJ1-3; abundance: NA; v_gene: TRBV7-9; d_gene: TRBD1; len: 15; CDR3nt: TGTGCCAGCAGCAAATCATGGGACAGCGGAAACACCATATATTTT; CDR3aa: CASSKSWDSGNTIYF
j_gene: TRBJ2-7; abundance: NA; v_gene: TRBV19; d_gene: NA; len: 13; CDR3nt: TGTGCCAGTAGCCGACAGGCCTACTACGAGCAGTACTTC; CDR3aa: CASSRQAYYEQYF
j_gene: TRBJ1-1; abundance: NA; v_gene: TRBV4-2; d_gene: TRBD1; len: 16; CDR3nt: TGTGCCAGCAGCCAAGGTTTTGAACAGGGGGCCCCTGAAGCTTTCTTT; CDR3aa: CASSQGFEQGAPEAFF
j_gene: TRBJ2-7; abundance: NA; v_gene: TRBV4-1; d_gene: TRBD2; len: 15; CDR3nt: TGCGCCAGCAGCCGAGCAACTAGCGGCTCCTACGAGCAGTACTTC; CDR3aa: CASSRATSGSYEQYF
j_gene: TRBJ2-1; abundance: once; v_gene: TRBV7-9; d_gene: NA; len: 16; CDR3nt: TGTGCCAGCAGTACGACCGGACAGGTGCGGGGCAATGAGCAGTTCTTC; CDR3aa: CASSTTGQVRGNEQFF
j_gene: TRBJ2-1; abundance: NA; v_gene: TRBV14; d_gene: TRBD2; len: 16; CDR3nt: TGTGCCAGCAGCCAAGATCTCGGGAGGATCCACAATGAGCAGTTCTTC; CDR3aa: CASSQDLGRIHNEQFF
j_gene: TRBJ1-2; abundance: once; v_gene: TRBV6-5; d_gene: TRBD1; len: 13; CDR3nt: TGTGCCAGCAGTCTGGGACAGGTCTCTGGCTACACCTTC; CDR3aa: CASSLGQVSGYTF
j_gene: TRBJ2-7; abundance: NA; v_gene: TRBV18; d_gene: NA; len: 12; CDR3nt: TGTGCCAGCTCACCTTCCCTACGGGAGCAGTACTTC; CDR3aa: CASSPSLREQYF
j_gene: TRBJ2-5; abundance: NA; v_gene: TRBV10-3; d_gene: TRBD1; len: 15; CDR3nt: TGTGCCATCAGTGAAGGTGGGACAGGGAGGAAGACCCAGTACTTC; CDR3aa: CAISEGGTGRKTQYF
j_gene: TRBJ2-1; abundance: NA; v_gene: TRBV7-3; d_gene: NA; len: 13; CDR3nt: TGTGCCAGCAGCTCTAAGCAGGGAATGGAGCAGCTCTTC; CDR3aa: CASSSKQGMEQLF
j_gene: TRBJ2-3; abundance: NA; v_gene: TRBV6-4; d_gene: NA; len: 16; CDR3nt: TGTGCCAGCAGTGACTCCCGGCAGAGACACACAGATACGCAGTATTTT; CDR3aa: CASSDSRQRHTDTQYF
j_gene: TRBJ2-5; abundance: NA; v_gene: TRBV27; d_gene: TRBD1; len: 13; CDR3nt: TGTGCCAGCAGTGCTAGACAGGGTGAGACCCAGTACTTC; CDR3aa: CASSARQGETQYF
j_gene: TRBJ2-5; abundance: once; v_gene: TRBV7-9; d_gene: NA; len: 9; CDR3nt: TGTGCCAGCAGCTTGGGTGGAGACTTC; CDR3aa: CASSLGGDF
j_gene: TRBJ1-5; abundance: NA; v_gene: TRBV1; d_gene: NA; len: 16; CDR3nt: TGCACCAGCAGCCAAGGTCGGGACAGTCTAAATCAGCCCCAGCATTTT; CDR3aa: CTSSQGRDSLNQPQHF
j_gene: TRBJ2-1; abundance: NA; v_gene: TRBV12-5; d_gene: NA; len: 16; CDR3nt: TGTGCTAGTGGTTTCCAACGGGACGGGGGGCCGGATGAGCAGTTCTTC; CDR3aa: CASGFQRDGGPDEQFF
j_gene: TRBJ2-3; abundance: NA; v_gene: TRBV7-8; d_gene: NA; len: 14; CDR3nt: TGTGCCAGCAGCCGCGGGGTGGGAGTAGATACGCAGTATTTT; CDR3aa: CASSRGVGVDTQYF
j_gene: TRBJ2-1; abundance: once; v_gene: TRBV30; d_gene: NA; len: 14; CDR3nt: TGTGCCTGGGAAGGGGATTCCTCCTACAATGAGCAGTTCTTC; CDR3aa: CAWEGDSSYNEQFF
j_gene: TRBJ2-5; abundance: once; v_gene: TRBV5-8; d_gene: TRBD2; len: 14; CDR3nt: TGTGCCAGCAGCCCGGGGACTAGCATAGAGACCCAGTACTTC; CDR3aa: CASSPGTSIETQYF
j_gene: TRBJ2-7; abundance: once; v_gene: TRBV15; d_gene: TRBD1; len: 14; CDR3nt: TGTGCCACCAGCAGAGAGGGGACAGGCTACGAGCAGTACTTC; CDR3aa: CATSREGTGYEQYF
j_gene: TRBJ2-3; abundance: few; v_gene: TRBV5-1; d_gene: TRBD2; len: 20; CDR3nt: TGCGCCAGCAGCTTGTCGGCTAGCGGGGGGATCGGTCGAAGCACAGATACGCAGTATTTT; CDR3aa: CASSLSASGGIGRSTDTQYF
j_gene: TRBJ1-1; abundance: NA; v_gene: TRBV7-9; d_gene: NA; len: 12; CDR3nt: TGTGCCAGCAGCTTAGCGCGGAGTGAAGCTTTCTTT; CDR3aa: CASSLARSEAFF
j_gene: TRBJ2-2; abundance: NA; v_gene: TRBV18; d_gene: NA; len: 18; CDR3nt: TGTGCCAGCTCGGCGCTCGCCAGGGTTGAGTCTTACACCGGGGAGCTGTTTTTT; CDR3aa: CASSALARVESYTGELFF
j_gene: TRBJ2-7; abundance: NA; v_gene: TRBV5-1; d_gene: TRBD1; len: 15; CDR3nt: TGCGCCAGCAGCTCCGGACAGGGAAAGTCCTACGAGCAGTACTTC; CDR3aa: CASSSGQGKSYEQYF
j_gene: TRBJ2-1; abundance: NA; v_gene: TRBV13; d_gene: TRBD2; len: 15; CDR3nt: TGTGCCAGCAGCCTCAGGACTAGCGGTGGCAATGAGCAGTTCTTC; CDR3aa: CASSLRTSGGNEQFF
j_gene: TRBJ1-1; abundance: NA; v_gene: TRBV6-5; d_gene: NA; len: 15; CDR3nt: TGTGCCAGCAGCCTCCTTAACAGGGTTAACACTGAAGCTTTCTTT; CDR3aa: CASSLLNRVNTEAFF
j_gene: TRBJ1-1; abundance: few; v_gene: TRBV6-1; d_gene: TRBD1; len: 13; CDR3nt: TGTGCCAGCAGACAGGGGGCTTGGACTGAAGCTTTCTTT; CDR3aa: CASRQGAWTEAFF
j_gene: TRBJ2-1; abundance: NA; v_gene: TRBV11-2; d_gene: TRBD2; len: 16; CDR3nt: TGTGCCAGCAGCTTAGCCCGGGCGGGGGCCTACAATGAGCAGTTCTTC; CDR3aa: CASSLARAGAYNEQFF
j_gene: TRBJ1-5; abundance: NA; v_gene: TRBV2; d_gene: TRBD1; len: 15; CDR3nt: TGTGCCAGCAGTGTACAGGGGAATAGCAATCAGCCCCAGCATTTT; CDR3aa: CASSVQGNSNQPQHF
j_gene: TRBJ2-7; abundance: NA; v_gene: TRBV6-5; d_gene: NA; len: 13; CDR3nt: TGTGCCAGCAGTTACTCGTCGGTTTCCGAGCAGTACTTC; CDR3aa: CASSYSSVSEQYF
j_gene: TRBJ1-4; abundance: NA; v_gene: TRBV29-1; d_gene: NA; len: 13; CDR3nt: TGCAGCGTTGGACAGGCAACTAATGAAAAACTGTTTTTT; CDR3aa: CSVGQATNEKLFF
j_gene: TRBJ2-1; abundance: NA; v_gene: TRBV7-9; d_gene: NA; len: 13; CDR3nt: TGTGCCAGCAGCCGGGGATCCTACAATGAGCAGTTCTTC; CDR3aa: CASSRGSYNEQFF
j_gene: TRBJ1-2; abundance: once; v_gene: TRBV7-9; d_gene: NA; len: 12; CDR3nt: TGTTCCAGCAGCCCGAATACGGGTGGCTACACCTTC; CDR3aa: CSSSPNTGGYTF
j_gene: TRBJ1-2; abundance: NA; v_gene: TRBV19; d_gene: TRBD1; len: 13; CDR3nt: TGTGCCAGTAGCCTGACAGGGGACTATGGCTACACCTTC; CDR3aa: CASSLTGDYGYTF
j_gene: TRBJ2-7; abundance: NA; v_gene: TRBV12-2; d_gene: NA; len: 16; CDR3nt: TGTGCAAGTCGCTTACTAGCGGGAGCCTGGACGTACGAGCAGTACTTC; CDR3aa: CASRLLAGAWTYEQYF
j_gene: TRBJ2-5; abundance: NA; v_gene: TRBV2; d_gene: NA; len: 16; CDR3nt: TGTGCCAGCAGAGCGGGACAGGCGATGTACCAAGAGACCCAGTACTTC; CDR3aa: CASRAGQAMYQETQYF
j_gene: TRBJ1-2; abundance: NA; v_gene: TRBV6-5; d_gene: NA; len: 15; CDR3nt: TGTGCCAGCAGTTACTCCATAGAGACTAACTATGGCTACACCTTC; CDR3aa: CASSYSIETNYGYTF
j_gene: TRBJ2-5; abundance: NA; v_gene: TRBV5-1; d_gene: TRBD2; len: 17; CDR3nt: TGCGCCAGCAGCCCCGATACTAGCGGGGGGGCCGTAGAGACCCAGTACTTC; CDR3aa: CASSPDTSGGAVETQYF
j_gene: TRBJ2-3; abundance: NA; v_gene: TRBV9; d_gene: TRBD2; len: 14; CDR3nt: TGTGCCAGCAGCGTAACAGGGACTAGTGATACGCAGTATTTT; CDR3aa: CASSVTGTSDTQYF
j_gene: TRBJ2-2; abundance: NA; v_gene: TRBV27; d_gene: NA; len: 14; CDR3nt: TGTGCCAGCAGGCCACAGGGGAACACCGGGGAGCTGTTTTTT; CDR3aa: CASRPQGNTGELFF
j_gene: TRBJ2-5; abundance: NA; v_gene: TRBV2; d_gene: TRBD2; len: 15; CDR3nt: TGTGCCAGCAACCCTCTAGCGGGGGACTCGAAGACCCAGTACTTC; CDR3aa: CASNPLAGDSKTQYF
j_gene: TRBJ1-6; abundance: NA; v_gene: TRBV18; d_gene: TRBD1; len: 14; CDR3nt: TGTGCCAGCTCCCCAGACAGGGGCGATTCACCCCTCCACTTT; CDR3aa: CASSPDRGDSPLHF
j_gene: TRBJ1-2; abundance: once; v_gene: TRBV7-3; d_gene: NA; len: 14; CDR3nt: TGTGCCAGCAGCTCCCGGTTTGGTAACTATGGCTACACCTTC; CDR3aa: CASSSRFGNYGYTF
j_gene: TRBJ2-3; abundance: NA; v_gene: TRBV5-4; d_gene: NA; len: 12; CDR3nt: TGTGCCAGCAGCTCGCGGACAGATACGCAGTATTTT; CDR3aa: CASSSRTDTQYF
j_gene: TRBJ1-5; abundance: NA; v_gene: TRBV6-1; d_gene: TRBD1; len: 18; CDR3nt: TGTGCCAGCAGTGACCGAAGTGGGACAGGGGGGGGGTCAGGGGCCCAGCATTTT; CDR3aa: CASSDRSGTGGGSGAQHF
j_gene: TRBJ1-5; abundance: once; v_gene: TRBV6-1; d_gene: TRBD1; len: 14; CDR3nt: TGTGCCAGCGGGACAGGGGAGTTCCGTCAGCCCCAGCATTTT; CDR3aa: CASGTGEFRQPQHF
j_gene: TRBJ1-4; abundance: few; v_gene: TRBV13; d_gene: TRBD1; len: 14; CDR3nt: TGTGCCAGCAGCTCCCCCGGGACAGGGGGAAAACTGTTTTTT; CDR3aa: CASSSPGTGGKLFF
j_gene: TRBJ2-1; abundance: NA; v_gene: TRBV5-3; d_gene: NA; len: 10; CDR3nt: TGTGCCAGAAGCTCAGAGGAACGATTCTTC; CDR3aa: CARSSEERFF
j_gene: TRBJ2-7; abundance: NA; v_gene: TRBV27; d_gene: TRBD2; len: 15; CDR3nt: TGTGCCAGCAGTGTCTCTCGGACGGGGGGCTACGAGCAGTACTTC; CDR3aa: CASSVSRTGGYEQYF
j_gene: TRBJ2-1; abundance: NA; v_gene: TRBV19; d_gene: TRBD1; len: 13; CDR3nt: TGTGCCAGTAGTATGACAGGGGGGGATGAGCAGTTCTTC; CDR3aa: CASSMTGGDEQFF
j_gene: TRBJ2-7; abundance: few; v_gene: TRBV7-9; d_gene: NA; len: 15; CDR3nt: TGTGCCAGCAGCTTAGTTGGGAAGAGGGCCTACGAGCAGTACTTC; CDR3aa: CASSLVGKRAYEQYF